The clone carrying this TCR beta chain showed up just a few times. Here immunoSEQ multiplex PCR was the method, and the copy in TCRdb shows in-frame clones only, minus some. The data hold 85,000 to 100,000 clones, with just over 85% observed a single time. Germline V gene lookup returns CDR1 SGHNT and CDR2 YYREEE (reference sequence). The V and J ends lost 4 bases and 1 base respectively, with 8 bases between them. The CDR3 is 13 amino acids. The sample is drawn from a study of blood T cell repertoires in COVID-19. The gene calls are TRBV5-4 and TRBJ1-1, with a tentative D call TRBD1 (5 bases). The sequenced sample consisted of peripheral blood. The receptor's source is a man aged 50-60 years with COVID-19, enrolled during active disease. As DNA, the CDR3 is TGTGCCAGCAGCCCGGACAAGAACACTGAAGCTTTCTTT. This sequence encodes CASSPDKNTEAFF.